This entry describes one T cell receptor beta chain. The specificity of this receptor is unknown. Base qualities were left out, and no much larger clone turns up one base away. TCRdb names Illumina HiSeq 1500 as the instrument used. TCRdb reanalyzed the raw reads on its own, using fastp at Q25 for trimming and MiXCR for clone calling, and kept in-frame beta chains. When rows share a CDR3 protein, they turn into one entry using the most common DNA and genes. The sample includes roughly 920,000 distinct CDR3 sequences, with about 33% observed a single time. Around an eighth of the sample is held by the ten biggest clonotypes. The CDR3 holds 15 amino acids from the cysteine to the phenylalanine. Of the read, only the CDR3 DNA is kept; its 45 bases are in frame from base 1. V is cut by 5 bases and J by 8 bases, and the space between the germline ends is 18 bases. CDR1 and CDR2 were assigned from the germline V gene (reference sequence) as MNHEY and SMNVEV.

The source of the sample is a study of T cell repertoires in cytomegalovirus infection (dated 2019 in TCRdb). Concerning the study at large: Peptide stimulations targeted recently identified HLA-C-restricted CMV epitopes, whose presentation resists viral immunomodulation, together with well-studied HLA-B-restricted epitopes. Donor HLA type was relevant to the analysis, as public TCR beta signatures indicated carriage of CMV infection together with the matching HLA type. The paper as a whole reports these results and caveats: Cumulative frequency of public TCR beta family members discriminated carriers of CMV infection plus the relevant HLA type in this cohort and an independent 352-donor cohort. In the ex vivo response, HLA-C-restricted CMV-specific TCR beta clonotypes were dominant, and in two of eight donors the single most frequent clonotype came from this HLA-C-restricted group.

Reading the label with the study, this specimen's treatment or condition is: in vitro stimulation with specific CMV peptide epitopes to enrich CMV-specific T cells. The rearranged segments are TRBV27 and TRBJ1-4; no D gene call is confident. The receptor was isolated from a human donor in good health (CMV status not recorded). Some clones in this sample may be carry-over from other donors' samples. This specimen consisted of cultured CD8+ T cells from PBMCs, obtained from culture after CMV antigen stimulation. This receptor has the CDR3 CASSVRMVETEKLFF. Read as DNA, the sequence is TGTGCCAGCAGTGTTCGGATGGTGGAAACGGAAAAACTGTTTTTT.